The rows below give T cell receptor beta chains drawn from one sample of a study of T cell changes during pregnancy in multiple sclerosis. Libraries were prepared by immunoSEQ multiplex PCR; TCRdb keeps only in-frame clonotypes and omits some of them. The sample consists of 50,000 to 60,000 clones, roughly 90% of them appearing once. This material consisted of CD4+ T cells from peripheral blood mononuclear cells, taken after pregnancy. The receptors originated from a female donor in good health, enrolled as a control in a pregnancy study. The conserved cysteine and the conserved F or W are not part of the CDR3 here. The order of the fields is V gene, CDR3 protein.

>TRBV7-3
ASSSQYQETQY
>TRBV5-1
ASSLGAGEVYEQY
>TRBV19
ASKGRDTEAF
>TRBV7-8
ASSLPGWNQPQH
>TRBV2
ASSQEGGGGGELF
>TRBV2
ASTRRTANYGYT
>TRBV19
ASSENSGDTQY
>TRBV19
ASSIDRSTDTQY
>TRBV19
ASRALVAGGTEAF
>TRBV6-6
ASSYGGGARVETQY
>TRBV5-1
ASSLDRRYEQY
>TRBV11-3
ASSLDLQGMATGELF
>TRBV5-1
ASSLAQGGAEQY
>TRBV7-3
ASSLTHTNTEAF
>TRBV6-6
ASTIDNNQPQH
>TRBV6-4
ASSPRQGAHQGLNEQF
>TRBV4-3
ASSHTGLPNEKLF
>TRBV5-1
ASSPGVRGGYT
>TRBV18
ASSFGQVGTEAF
>TRBV19
ASSATRNTIY
>TRBV5-1
ASSSEGGGRTEAF
>TRBV20-1
SATQLETQY
>TRBV6-1
ASTRQEALKQY
>TRBV10-3
ATGHMNTEAF
>TRBV7-2
ASSFWGQVNQPQH
>TRBV7-8
ASSLAGQGLANYGYT
>TRBV6-5
ASAGGWNQPQH
>TRBV7-3
ASSLTWTGPYEQY
>TRBV11-2
ASSLGTENQPQH
>TRBV7-9
ASSLGQGSEETQY
>TRBV7-2
ASSPWGDRGMYSNQPQH
>TRBV4-2
ASSKEGTANTIY
>TRBV10-3
AISEVEKYGYT
>TRBV6-4
ASSEGGRFSYEQY
>TRBV15
ATSRDRRGGQETQY
>TRBV9
ASSVTRGTGTSPLH
>TRBV2
ASSGQGYSNQPQH
>TRBV27
ASSLPPQGVNEKLF
>TRBV29-1
SVEDDWTGGNTEAF
>TRBV12-5
ASGLVRQAPF
>TRBV29-1
SVERDGNTIY
>TRBV7-2
ASSRKPGQGHGYT
>TRBV7-9
ASIDRDSYEQY
>TRBV7-2
ASSSYGGGAGT
>TRBV14
ASSQGGREGSPQH